Sequencing of this TCR beta chain was carried out in a study of cytomegalovirus exposure and HLA in healthy donors. CDR3 length: 13 residues. The ends were cut back, 8 bases at V and 1 base at J, with 11 bases in the middle. The V gene's germline CDR1 is SSHAT and CDR2 FNYEAQ (reference sequence). Concerning this clone itself: Its specificity is not known.

Whole-study results and caveats: According to an earlier analysis, most TCR beta V segments yielded productive rearrangements about 90% or about 30% of the time.

Use of 60 Vbeta and 13 Jbeta primers characterized the PCR. Using immunoSEQ multiplex PCR, the repertoire was profiled, and TCRdb retains in-frame clones only, with some absent. This sample has about 200,000 clones; less than 85% occur once, and the top ten carry under 2%. This rearrangement joins TRBV7-7 to TRBJ2-5, with D hard to call. This sequence was found in a girl aged 5-17 years in good health and CMV-seropositive. The material sequenced was PBMCs. The CDR3 DNA sequence: TGTGCCAGCTCGCGAACCCTCCAAGAGACCCAGTACTTC. It yields the protein CASSRTLQETQYF.